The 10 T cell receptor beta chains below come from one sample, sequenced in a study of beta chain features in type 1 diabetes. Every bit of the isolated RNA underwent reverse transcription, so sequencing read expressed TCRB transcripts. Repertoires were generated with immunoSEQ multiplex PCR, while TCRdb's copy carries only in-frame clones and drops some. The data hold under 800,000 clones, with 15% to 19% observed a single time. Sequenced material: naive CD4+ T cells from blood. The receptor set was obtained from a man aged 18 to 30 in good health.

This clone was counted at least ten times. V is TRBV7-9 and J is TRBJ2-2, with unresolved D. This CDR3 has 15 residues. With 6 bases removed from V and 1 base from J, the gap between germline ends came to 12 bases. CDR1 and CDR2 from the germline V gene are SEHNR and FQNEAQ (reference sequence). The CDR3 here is CASRPQSLNTGELFF. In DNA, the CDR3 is TGTGCCAGCAGGCCCCAGTCCCTGAACACCGGGGAGCTGTTTTTT.

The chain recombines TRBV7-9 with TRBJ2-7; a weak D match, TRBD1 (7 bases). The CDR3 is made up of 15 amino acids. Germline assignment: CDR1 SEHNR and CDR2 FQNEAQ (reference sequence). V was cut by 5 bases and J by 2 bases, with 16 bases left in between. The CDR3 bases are TGTGCCAGCAGCAGCCGACAGGGAGGAGCCTACGAGCAGTACTTC. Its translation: CASSSRQGGAYEQYF. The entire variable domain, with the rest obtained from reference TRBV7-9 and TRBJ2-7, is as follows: DTGVSQNPRHKITKRGQNVTFRCDPISEHNRLYWYRQTLGQGPEFLTYFQNEAQLEKSRLLSDRFSAERPKGSFSTLEIQRTEQGDSAMYLCASSSRQGGAYEQYFGPGTRLTVT.

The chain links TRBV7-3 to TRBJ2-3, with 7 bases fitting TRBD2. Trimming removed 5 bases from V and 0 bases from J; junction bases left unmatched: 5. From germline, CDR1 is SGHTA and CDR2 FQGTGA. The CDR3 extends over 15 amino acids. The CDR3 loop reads CASSPHSGSTDTQYF. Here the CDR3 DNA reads TGTGCCAGCAGCCCGCATAGCGGGAGCACAGATACGCAGTATTTT.

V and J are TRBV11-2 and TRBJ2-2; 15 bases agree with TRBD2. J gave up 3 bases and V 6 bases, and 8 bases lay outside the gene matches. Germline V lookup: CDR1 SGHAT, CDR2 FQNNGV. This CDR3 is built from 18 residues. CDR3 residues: CASSPVGLAGGYTGELFF. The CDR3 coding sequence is TGTGCCAGCAGTCCTGTTGGACTAGCGGGAGGGTACACCGGGGAGCTGTTTTTT.

Here the CDR3 reads CASSYGRRGLGEAFF. In DNA, the CDR3 is TGTGCCAGCAGTTACGGGCGCAGGGGGTTGGGTGAAGCTTTCTTT. V gene TRBV6-6 combines with J gene TRBJ1-1, with TRBD1 matching over 7 bases. CDR1 and CDR2 (germline): MNHNY, SVGAGI (reference sequence). This CDR3 comprises 15 residues. The junction had 10 bases not matched to a gene; V was cut back by 2 bases and J by 7 bases.

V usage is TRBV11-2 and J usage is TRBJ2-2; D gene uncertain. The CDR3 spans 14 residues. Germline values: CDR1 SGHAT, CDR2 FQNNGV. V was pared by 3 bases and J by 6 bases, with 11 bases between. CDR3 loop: CASSFIRVSGELFF. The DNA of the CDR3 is TGTGCCAGCAGCTTCATCCGAGTTTCCGGGGAGCTGTTTTTT.

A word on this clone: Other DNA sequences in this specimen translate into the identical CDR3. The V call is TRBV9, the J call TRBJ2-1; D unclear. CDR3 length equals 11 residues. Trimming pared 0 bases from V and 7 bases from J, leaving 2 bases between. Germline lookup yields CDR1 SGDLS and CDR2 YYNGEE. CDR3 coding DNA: TGTGCCAGCAGCGTAGCTAATGAGCAGTTCTTC. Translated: CASSVANEQFF.

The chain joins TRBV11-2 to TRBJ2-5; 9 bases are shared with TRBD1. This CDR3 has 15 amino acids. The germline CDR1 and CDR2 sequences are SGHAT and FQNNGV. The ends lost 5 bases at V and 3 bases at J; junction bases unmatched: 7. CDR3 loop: CASSHPTGGKETQYF. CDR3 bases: TGTGCCAGCAGCCATCCGACAGGGGGAAAAGAGACCCAGTACTTC.

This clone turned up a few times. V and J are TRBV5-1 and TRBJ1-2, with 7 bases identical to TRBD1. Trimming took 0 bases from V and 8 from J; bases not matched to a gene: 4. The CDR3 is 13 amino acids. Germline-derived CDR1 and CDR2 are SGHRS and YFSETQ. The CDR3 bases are TGCGCCAGCAGCTTGGCACAGGGGTACGGCTACACCTTC. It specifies CASSLAQGYGYTF.

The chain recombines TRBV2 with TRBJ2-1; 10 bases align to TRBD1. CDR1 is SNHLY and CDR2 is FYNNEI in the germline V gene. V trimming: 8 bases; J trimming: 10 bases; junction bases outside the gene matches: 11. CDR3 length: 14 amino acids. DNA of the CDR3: TGTGCCAGCCTCCGGGACAGGGGTGCTGGCGAGCAGTTCTTC. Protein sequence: CASLRDRGAGEQFF.